This T cell receptor (beta chain) was recovered during a study of blood T cell repertoires in COVID-19. The wider study: COVID-19 samples collected from the United States, Italy and Spain covered acute and convalescent phases.

Authors' analysis steps: Reference gene primer amplification yielded estimated nucleated cell counts. The protocol was immunoSEQ multiplex PCR, while the TCRdb copy is restricted to in-frame clones and leaves out a portion. V, J and clone size are taken as reported in that table, and D and trimming were inferred from the DNA itself. Of about 170,000 clones in the sample, roughly 84% were seen once. This clone has more than one count but fewer than ten. Germline V gene sequence: CDR1 KGHSH, CDR2 LQKENI. This CDR3 is built from 14 residues. Trimming at V came to 1 base and at J to 4 bases, leaving 3 bases not matched to a gene.

This receptor was identified in an elderly woman with active or convalescent COVID-19. This chain joins TRBV18 and TRBJ1-1; 7 nucleotides line up with TRBD1. The sequencing input was peripheral blood. CDR3 DNA: TGTGCCAGCTCACCACAGGGGGCCATCACTGAAGCTTTCTTT. Its protein product is CASSPQGAITEAFF.